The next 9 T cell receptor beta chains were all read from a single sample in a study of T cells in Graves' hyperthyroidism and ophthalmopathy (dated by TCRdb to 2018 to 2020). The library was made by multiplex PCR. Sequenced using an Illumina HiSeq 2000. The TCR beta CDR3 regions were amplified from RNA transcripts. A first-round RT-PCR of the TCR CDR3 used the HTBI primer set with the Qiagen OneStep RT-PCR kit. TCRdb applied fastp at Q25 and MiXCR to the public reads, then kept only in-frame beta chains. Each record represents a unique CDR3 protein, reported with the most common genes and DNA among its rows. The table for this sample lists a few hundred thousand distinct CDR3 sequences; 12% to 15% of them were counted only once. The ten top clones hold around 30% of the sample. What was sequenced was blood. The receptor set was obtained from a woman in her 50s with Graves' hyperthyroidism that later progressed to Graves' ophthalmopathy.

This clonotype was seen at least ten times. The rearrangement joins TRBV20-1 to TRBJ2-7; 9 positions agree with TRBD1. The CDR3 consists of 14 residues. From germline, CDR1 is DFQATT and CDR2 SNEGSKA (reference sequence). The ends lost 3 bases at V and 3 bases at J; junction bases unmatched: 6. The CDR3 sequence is CSASKPGQGYEQYF. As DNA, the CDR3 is TGCAGTGCTAGTAAACCGGGACAGGGCTACGAGCAGTACTTC.

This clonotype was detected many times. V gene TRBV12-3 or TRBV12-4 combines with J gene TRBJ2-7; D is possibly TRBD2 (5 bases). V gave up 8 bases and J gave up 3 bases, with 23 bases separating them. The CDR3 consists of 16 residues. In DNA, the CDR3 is TGTGCCAGCGCCCCGTCAGTTGCTAGCATCCTCTACGAGCAGTACTTC. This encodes CASAPSVASILYEQYF.

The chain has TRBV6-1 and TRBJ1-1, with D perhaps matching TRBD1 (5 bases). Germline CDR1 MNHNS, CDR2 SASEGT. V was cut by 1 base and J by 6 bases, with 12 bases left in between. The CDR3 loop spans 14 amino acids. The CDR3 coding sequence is TGTGCCAGCAGTGAAGGATGGAGGGGCCCTGAAGCTTTCTTT. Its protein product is CASSEGWRGPEAFF.

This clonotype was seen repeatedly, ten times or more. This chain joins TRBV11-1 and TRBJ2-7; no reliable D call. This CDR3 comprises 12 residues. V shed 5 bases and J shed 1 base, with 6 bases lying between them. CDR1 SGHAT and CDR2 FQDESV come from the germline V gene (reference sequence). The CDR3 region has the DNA TGTGCCAGCAGCACCTGGTCCTACGAGCAGTACTTC. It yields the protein CASSTWSYEQYF.

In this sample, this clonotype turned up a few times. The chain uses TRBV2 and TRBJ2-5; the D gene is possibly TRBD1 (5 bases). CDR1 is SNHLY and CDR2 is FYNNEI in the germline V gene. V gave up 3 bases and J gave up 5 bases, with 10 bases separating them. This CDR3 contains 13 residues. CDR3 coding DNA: TGTGCCAGCAGTGACAGGGCCAGGGAGACCCAGTACTTC. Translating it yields CASSDRARETQYF.

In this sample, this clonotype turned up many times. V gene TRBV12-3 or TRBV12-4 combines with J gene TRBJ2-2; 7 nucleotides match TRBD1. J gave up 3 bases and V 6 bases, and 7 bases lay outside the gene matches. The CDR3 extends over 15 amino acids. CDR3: CASSLRQGYTGELFF. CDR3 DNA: TGTGCCAGCAGCCTGCGACAGGGCTACACCGGGGAGCTGTTTTTT.

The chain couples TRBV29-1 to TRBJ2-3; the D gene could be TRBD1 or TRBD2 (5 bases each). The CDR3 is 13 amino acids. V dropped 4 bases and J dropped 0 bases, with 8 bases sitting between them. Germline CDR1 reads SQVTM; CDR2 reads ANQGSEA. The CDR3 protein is CSVGGSSTDTQYF. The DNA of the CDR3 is TGCAGCGTTGGGGGGAGTAGCACAGATACGCAGTATTTT.

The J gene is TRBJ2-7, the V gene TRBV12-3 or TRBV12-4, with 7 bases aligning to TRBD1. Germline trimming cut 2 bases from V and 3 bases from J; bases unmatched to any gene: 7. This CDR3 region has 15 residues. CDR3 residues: CASSLRQGGGYEQYF. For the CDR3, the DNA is TGTGCCAGCAGTTTAAGACAGGGTGGAGGCTACGAGCAGTACTTC.

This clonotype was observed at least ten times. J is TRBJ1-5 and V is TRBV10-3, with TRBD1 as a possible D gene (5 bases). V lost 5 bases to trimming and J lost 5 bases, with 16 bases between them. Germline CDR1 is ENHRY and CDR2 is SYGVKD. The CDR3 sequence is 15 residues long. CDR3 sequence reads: CAISQVGGGDQPQHF. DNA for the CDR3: TGTGCCATCAGTCAGGTGGGGGGGGGTGATCAGCCCCAGCATTTT.